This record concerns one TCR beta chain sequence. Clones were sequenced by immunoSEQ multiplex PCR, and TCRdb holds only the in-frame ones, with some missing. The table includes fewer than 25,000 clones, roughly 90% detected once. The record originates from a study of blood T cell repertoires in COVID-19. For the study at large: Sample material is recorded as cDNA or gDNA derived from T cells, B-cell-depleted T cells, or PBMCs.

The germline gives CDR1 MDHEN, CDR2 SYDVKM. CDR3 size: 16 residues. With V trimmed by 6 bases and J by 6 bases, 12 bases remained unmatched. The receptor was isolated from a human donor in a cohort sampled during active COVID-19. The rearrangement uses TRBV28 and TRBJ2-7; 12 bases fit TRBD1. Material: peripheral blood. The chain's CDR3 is CASSITPGQGAVEQYF. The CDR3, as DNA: TGTGCCAGCAGCATAACGCCGGGACAGGGGGCTGTCGAGCAGTACTTC.